A single sample gave rise to the 20 T cell receptor beta chains below, sequenced in a study of post-analysis software for immune sequencing data. General study findings and limits: There were five TRBV segments more frequent in patients than controls, and TRBV5-6, TRBV5-1 and TRBV20-1 were among them.

No antigens are known for them. Unique molecular identifiers were present in the TCR beta cDNA libraries. TCRdb processed the PCR reads anew with MiXCR; each CDR3 protein has one entry. The sample holds 400,000 to 500,000 distinct CDR3 sequences, approximately 37% seen once. The specimen sequenced was blood. The source of these receptors is a girl aged 2 to 9 with multiple sclerosis.

The rearrangement joins TRBV7-8 to TRBJ1-5, with D possibly TRBD1 on 6 matching bases. Germline CDR1 is SGHVS and CDR2 is FQNEAQ. The CDR3 extends over 15 amino acids. Deletions cut 2 bases from V and 4 bases from J, with 12 bases between. CDR3 DNA: TGTGCCAGCAGCTTAAAGACAGGAGGTAATCAGCCCCAGCATTTT. Translating it yields CASSLKTGGNQPQHF.

This clonotype has just a few counts. The rearrangement links TRBV28 to TRBJ2-3, with 7 positions matching TRBD2. CDR1 and CDR2 from the germline V gene are MDHEN and SYDVKM. Losses at the gene ends were 3 bases for V and 0 bases for J; bases not matched to a gene: 3. The CDR3 contains 15 residues. The chain's CDR3 is CASSLGGESTDTQYF. The CDR3 nucleotides read TGTGCCAGCAGTTTGGGGGGGGAGAGCACAGATACGCAGTATTTT.

The genes are TRBV7-9 and TRBJ2-1, with unresolved D. Germline CDR1 is SEHNR and CDR2 is FQNEAQ (reference sequence). The CDR3 is 15 amino acids. With 8 bases removed from V and 0 bases from J, the gap between germline ends came to 14 bases. For the CDR3, the DNA is TGTGCCAGCTTCTCGCCGGTTAGCTCCTACAATGAGCAGTTCTTC. Amino acid sequence: CASFSPVSSYNEQFF.

The CDR3 nucleotides are TGCAGTGCTAGAGATCGTAAACTACTTCGCGGGGGGGTGGAGACCCAGTACTTC. This encodes CSARDRKLLRGGVETQYF. The chain uses TRBV20-1 and TRBJ2-5; 9 nucleotides agree with TRBD2. The CDR3 has 18 residues. V gave up 0 bases and J gave up 5 bases; unmatched junction bases: 16. The germline gives CDR1 DFQATT, CDR2 SNEGSKA (reference sequence).

V gene TRBV7-9 combines with J gene TRBJ2-1, with D uncertain. The CDR3 sequence is 14 residues long. With 5 bases removed from V and 6 bases from J, the gap between germline ends came to 14 bases. The V gene's germline CDR1 is SEHNR and CDR2 FQNEAQ (reference sequence). CDR3 amino acids: CASSRFGPGNEQFF. Here the CDR3 DNA reads TGTGCCAGCAGCCGCTTTGGACCAGGCAATGAGCAGTTCTTC.

This rearrangement joins TRBV20-1 to TRBJ2-7, with TRBD1 matching over 11 bases. Germline loops: CDR1 DFQATT, CDR2 SNEGSKA (reference sequence). The CDR3 has 14 amino acids. The junction had 10 bases not matched to a gene; V was cut back by 5 bases and J by 7 bases. The CDR3 loop reads CSARGTGGGNEQYF. In nucleotides, the CDR3 is TGCAGTGCTCGAGGGACAGGGGGGGGCAATGAGCAGTACTTC.

V usage is TRBV20-1 and J usage is TRBJ2-2; tentative D call: TRBD1 (6 bases). Germline values: CDR1 DFQATT, CDR2 SNEGSKA (reference sequence). The CDR3 extends over 15 amino acids. V was pared by 3 bases and J by 0 bases, with 11 bases between. The CDR3 DNA reads as TGCAGTGCTAGGGAACCAGGGGCGAACACCGGGGAGCTGTTTTTT. It translates to CSAREPGANTGELFF.

As to this clonotype: Sequence at one end of the junction differs from germline and may be a read error. V is TRBV11-2 and J is TRBJ1-1; D is ambiguous. CDR3 length equals 13 residues. Germline loops: CDR1 SGHAT, CDR2 FQNNGV. The CDR3 here is CAGSHGPLTEAFF. The CDR3 DNA reads TGTGCCGGCAGCCACGGACCACTCACTGAAGCTTTCTTT.

V gene TRBV28 combines with J gene TRBJ1-1, with a tentative D call TRBD1 (6 bases). Trimming took 6 bases from V and 1 from J, leaving 12 bases between them. The CDR3 is made up of 14 amino acids. Germline values: CDR1 MDHEN, CDR2 SYDVKM. The chain's CDR3 is CASSTWDTNTEAFF. The CDR3 coding sequence is TGTGCCAGCAGCACCTGGGACACGAACACTGAAGCTTTCTTT.

This clonotype has only a few counts. The rearrangement links TRBV14 to TRBJ2-7; perhaps TRBD1 as D (5 bases). The V and J ends lost 1 base and 0 bases respectively, with 7 bases between them. The CDR3 covers 14 residues. The germline V gene encodes CDR1 SGHDN and CDR2 FVKESK. The CDR3 bases are TGTGCCAGCAGCCAAGCTACAGGCTCCTACGAGCAGTACTTC. It specifies CASSQATGSYEQYF. The complete variable domain, with remaining parts taken from reference TRBV14 and TRBJ2-7, reads EAGVTQFPSHSVIEKGQTVTLRCDPISGHDNLYWYRRVMGKEIKFLLHFVKESKQDESGMPNNRFLAERTGGTYSTLKVQPAELEDSGVYFCASSQATGSYEQYFGPGTRLTVT.

The rearrangement links TRBV5-1 to TRBJ1-2; 8 bases are shared with TRBD1. CDR3 length: 14 amino acids. Germline V lookup: CDR1 SGHRS, CDR2 YFSETQ. Trimming cost V 4 bases and J 3 bases; bases outside gene matches: 5. CDR3 DNA: TGCGCCAGCAGCAAGGGACAGGAGGACTATGGCTACACCTTC. This sequence encodes CASSKGQEDYGYTF.

V usage is TRBV7-2 and J usage is TRBJ1-1; a weak D match, TRBD1 (5 bases). The CDR3 totals 15 residues. Germline V gene data show CDR1 as SGHTA and CDR2 as FQGNSA. Trimming took off 2 bases at V and 6 bases at J, with 16 bases between the two ends. CDR3 sequence (DNA): TGTGCCAGCAGCTTACTATCAGGGTTTAGCGCTGAAGCTTTCTTT. Translation: CASSLLSGFSAEAFF.

The V call is TRBV3-1, the J call TRBJ1-1; tentatively, D is TRBD1 (6 bases). Germline loops: CDR1 LGHDT, CDR2 YNNKEL (reference sequence). Trimming stripped 1 base from V and 3 bases from J, with 18 bases between. The CDR3 is 17 residues long. CDR3 protein: CASSQVGYRTVDTEAFF. CDR3 in DNA: TGTGCCAGCAGCCAAGTCGGCTACAGGACAGTGGACACTGAAGCTTTCTTT.

This clonotype showed up just a few times. The genes are TRBV2 and TRBJ2-5; D is unresolved. CDR3 length: 12 residues. The ends were cut back, 2 bases at V and 13 bases at J, with 14 bases in the middle. Germline CDR1 reads SNHLY; CDR2 reads FYNNEI. The CDR3 loop reads CASSESVTSPYF. The CDR3 DNA is TGTGCCAGCAGTGAATCAGTAACCTCCCCGTACTTC.

This chain links TRBV3-1 with TRBJ2-7, with D maybe TRBD2 (7 bases). V lost 0 bases and J lost 5, with 14 bases in between. The CDR3 loop spans 15 amino acids. Germline CDR1 and CDR2: LGHDT and YNNKEL (reference sequence). The CDR3 spells CASSQEGRGGDEQYF. The CDR3 coding sequence is TGTGCCAGCAGCCAAGAGGGTAGGGGGGGCGACGAGCAGTACTTC.

This clonotype was seen only a few times. The J gene is TRBJ1-6, the V gene TRBV11-1; 9 positions agree with TRBD1. CDR1 SGHAT and CDR2 FQDESV come from the germline V gene (reference sequence). Trimming cost V 5 bases and J 7 bases; bases outside gene matches: 12. The CDR3 length is 17 residues. The CDR3 DNA sequence: TGTGCCAGCAGCGACACGACAGGGGGAATCATCAATTCACCCCTCCACTTT. Translation: CASSDTTGGIINSPLHF.

This clonotype was seen a handful of times. The chain has TRBV28 and TRBJ2-5, with D maybe TRBD1 (6 bases). The ends were cut back, 2 bases at V and 11 bases at J, with 21 bases in the middle. There are 15 residues in the CDR3. The germline V gene encodes CDR1 MDHEN and CDR2 SYDVKM. The CDR3 nucleotides are TGTGCCAGCAGTTTAGATGGTAGGGGGTTCTGGGAGCAGTACTTC. Protein: CASSLDGRGFWEQYF. Full variable domain (outside the CDR3, taken from reference TRBV28 and TRBJ2-5): DVKVTQSSRYLVKRTGEKVFLECVQDMDHENMFWYRQDPGLGLRLIYFSYDVKMKEKGDIPEGYSVSREKKERFSLILESASTNQTSMYLCASSLDGRGFWEQYFGPGTRLLVL.

This clonotype turned up a few times. The rearrangement uses TRBV9 and TRBJ2-6; the match to TRBD1 covers 8 bases. Germline V gives CDR1 SGDLS, CDR2 YYNGEE. J was trimmed by 3 bases and V by 0 bases; bases with no gene match: 8. The CDR3 contains 18 residues. The CDR3 reads CASSVVRTGFDGANVLTF. The CDR3 DNA reads as TGTGCCAGCAGCGTAGTGAGGACAGGGTTTGATGGGGCCAACGTCCTGACTTTC.

The CDR3 DNA reads TGTGCCAGCAGCTCAAGTGGCGGGATAAGCGGCGAGCAGTACTTC. This sequence encodes CASSSSGGISGEQYF. The rearrangement links TRBV7-2 to TRBJ2-7, with D possibly matching TRBD2 (6 bases). Trimming stripped 4 bases from V and 6 bases from J, with 19 bases between. This CDR3 spans 15 amino acids. Germline CDR1 and CDR2: SGHTA and FQGNSA.

This clonotype was counted a single time. This chain joins TRBV28 and TRBJ1-5, with D hard to call. The V gene's germline CDR1 is MDHEN and CDR2 SYDVKM. Trimming shortened V by 6 bases and J by 4 bases, and 13 bases separated the two germline ends. The CDR3 is made up of 14 amino acids. Written as DNA, the CDR3 is TGTGCCAGCAGCTCCTACAGACAAAATCAGCCCCAGCATTTT. Its translation is CASSSYRQNQPQHF. Based on the CDR3 plus reference TRBV28 and TRBJ1-5, the full variable domain is DVKVTQSSRYLVKRTGEKVFLECVQDMDHENMFWYRQDPGLGLRLIYFSYDVKMKEKGDIPEGYSVSREKKERFSLILESASTNQTSMYLCASSSYRQNQPQHFGDGTRLSIL.